This TCR beta chain appears in the sequencing data of a study of blood T cell repertoires in COVID-19. Looking at the study overall: The samples span acute and convalescent COVID-19 from the United States, Italy and Spain. T cells, B-cell-depleted T cells, or PBMCs provided the cDNA or gDNA that served as material.

Data came from immunoSEQ multiplex PCR; TCRdb stores just in-frame clones and leaves some out. The table has about 240,000 clones, 82% seen once. CDR1 and CDR2 (germline): WNHNN, SYGVQD (reference sequence). V shed 6 bases and J 0 bases; nucleotides not matched to a gene: 18. The CDR3 consists of 21 residues. This chain connects TRBV10-1 to TRBJ2-1; 12 bases align to TRBD2. Sequences were obtained from peripheral blood. The source of this sequence is a woman aged 55 to 70 with active or convalescent COVID-19. The CDR3 protein is CASSTKKTSGGPENSYNEQFF. The CDR3 coding sequence is TGCGCCAGCAGCACCAAGAAGACTAGCGGGGGACCAGAAAACTCCTACAATGAGCAGTTCTTC.